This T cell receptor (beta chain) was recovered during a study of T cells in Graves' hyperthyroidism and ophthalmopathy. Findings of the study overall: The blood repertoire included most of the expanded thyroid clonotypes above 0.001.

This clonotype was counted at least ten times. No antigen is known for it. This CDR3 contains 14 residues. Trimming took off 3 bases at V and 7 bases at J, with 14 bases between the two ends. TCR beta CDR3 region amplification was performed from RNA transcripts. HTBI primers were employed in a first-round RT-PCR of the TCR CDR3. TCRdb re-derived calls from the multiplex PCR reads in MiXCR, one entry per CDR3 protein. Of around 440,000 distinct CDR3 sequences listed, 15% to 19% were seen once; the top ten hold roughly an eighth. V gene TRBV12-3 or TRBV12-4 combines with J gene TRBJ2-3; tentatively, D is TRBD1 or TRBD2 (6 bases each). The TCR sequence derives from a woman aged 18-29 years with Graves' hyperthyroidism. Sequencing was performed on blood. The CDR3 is CASSLGGRVNTQYF. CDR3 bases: TGTGCCAGCAGTTTGGGGGGCCGAGTGAATACGCAGTATTTT.